This T cell receptor (beta chain) appears in the sequencing data of a study of cytomegalovirus exposure and HLA in healthy donors (dated by TCRdb to the late 2010s). For context, the study as a whole: According to an earlier analysis of around 600 of the donors, 150 million to 200 million T cells yielded 117 million unique TCR beta sequences and about 300 Gb of sequence data. An earlier analysis of 450 to 750 of the donors used high-throughput TCR beta sequencing to judge whether each TCR beta V gene segment behaved as functional or pseudogenic. In addition to the first cohort of around 670 subjects, a separate validation cohort of 120 different subjects was used. HLA typing covered class I and class II loci at four-digit resolution. Among the roughly 390 genotyped donors, 81% belonged to the genetic ancestry cluster associated with self-reported Caucasian donors. The later analysis used no new phenotypic data to find candidate immune exposures, relying instead on TCR beta sequences and their occurrence across donors. A later analysis re-analyzed previously published TCR beta repertoires from roughly 690 donors and added high-resolution HLA genotyping to study TCR occurrence patterns. The study profiled the T cell repertoires of more than 500 subjects by immunosequencing and related them to cytomegalovirus serostatus. To predict cytomegalovirus infection status, the study combined high-throughput TCR immunosequencing, statistical association of individual TCRs with disease status, and machine learning. The study aimed to test whether signatures of past pathogen exposure could be identified by cataloging public T cell receptors. Donor age, sex, ethnicity and CMV serostatus were compiled alongside the repertoire data. A later genetic analysis took genome-wide SNP genotypes for about 55% of the 666 donors and used that subset as a discovery cohort. Typing coverage differed by locus: A, B, C, DRB1 and DQB1 were typed in about 629-640 donors, DQA1 in 522, DPA1 in 600 to 610, and DPB1 in roughly 470. Because of strong linkage in the cohort, a handful of DR-DQ haplotypes were treated as single units for association and clustering. An early release covering just under 650 HLA-typed donors comprised about 310 gigabases of sequencing data and around 85 million unique TCR sequences. All discovery cohort repertoires had been generated on a single sequencing platform. On average, around 240,000 unique TCR beta nucleotide sequences were sequenced per donor among more than 350 genotyped donors of the cohort, with roughly 19% of those sequences being non-productive. The research as a whole found: Cytomegalovirus status was reported to be diagnosed by the classifier with high specificity and sensitivity in both the original and validation cohorts. When HLA alleles, especially DR and DQ, strongly co-occurred, TCR associations were difficult to assign to individual alleles. A further reported finding was that TCR beta sequences accurately predicted the HLA-A and HLA-B alleles for most subjects in the first cohort. A later analysis found that TCR association rates varied across HLA loci, with DRB1 alleles showing the most associated TCRs and HLA-C alleles the fewest. The cohort was sequenced for TCR beta chains only, and without alpha or paired-chain data the features that could be detected were limited. Because HLA typing was missing for some donors at each locus, association tests included only the typed subset. The only immune exposure information available for the cohort was CMV serostatus. In a later analysis, most CMV-associated TCR beta chains were found to appear HLA-restricted, with HLA associations seemingly driven largely by CMV exposure. The 87-base-pair reads could not distinguish some IMGT-functional V segments, including TRBV6-2 and TRBV6-3, so those segments were excluded. Roughly uniform sequencing depth across donors was assumed in presence/absence analyses, although this assumption may not hold. In an earlier analysis of approximately 600 of the donors, most TCR beta V segments were observed in productive rearrangements about 87% or about 30% of the time, broadly matching IMGT annotations. According to a later analysis, parvovirus B19, influenza, CMV and Epstein-Barr virus appeared linked to several top co-occurrence clusters. The authors suggested that the approach could potentially be generalized to other disease states and immunological phenotypes. In a later analysis, HLA-associated TCR beta chains showed more clonal expansion and lower generation probabilities than non-associated chains that were equally common. In vitro tests confirmed that a few of the cytomegalovirus-associated TCR beta chains recognize cytomegalovirus antigens. Correlated functional status among segregating V segments might reflect linkage disequilibrium, but an unknown experimental factor could not be ruled out. In the study, approximately 160 TCR beta chains were listed as associated with cytomegalovirus. While some public TCRs were present in many individuals, most TCR sequences turned up only very rarely across donors. V-gene and J-gene trimming of TCR beta chains was associated with a missense DCLRE1C variant in a later genetic analysis, and the association was replicated in an independent cohort. A cluster of highly shared sequence variants was judged likely to be a technical artifact of the sequencing pipeline. Because counts were too low, around 17 rarely observed V segments, including chromosome 9 orphons, were left out of the earlier analysis of 587 of the donors. Specific HLA alleles were associated with 15,000 to 20,000 TCR beta sequences at a false discovery rate of 0.05 in a later analysis. Compared with the 666-donor mean, donors in an Asian-associated ancestry cluster had fewer N-insertions in productive TCRs, according to a later genetic analysis.

The CDR3 contains 16 residues, cysteine and phenylalanine counted. The only DNA kept is the CDR3, 48 bases in frame from the first base. The germline V gene (reference sequence) gives CDR1 as LNHDA and CDR2 as SQIVND. From V the trimming removes 0 bases and from J it removes 4 bases, while the gene matches leave 2 bases of the junction unaccounted for. The cohort consisted of approximately 670 healthy bone marrow donors. All cohort members were sampled while nominally healthy, although unrecorded immune exposures were likely present. The donor was CMV seronegative and was included in the group of a few hundred seronegative cohort members. Each donor provided a peripheral blood sample, and peripheral blood mononuclear cells were used for TCR beta sequencing. Genomic DNA was extracted from the blood cell samples with the Qiagen DNeasy Blood Extraction Kit. The method was the immunoSEQ multiplex PCR assay. The multiplex PCR relied on a mix of 60 forward primers for TCR Vbeta segments and 13 reverse primers for TCR Jbeta segments. A multiplex PCR assay on genomic DNA amplified the CDR3 region of rearranged TCR beta genes. On the Illumina HiSeq System, the amplified TCR beta libraries were sequenced as 87-base-pair reads. The published analysis was carried out like this. A later analysis tallied roughly 76 million unique TCR beta chains across the roughly 610 repertoires, and approximately 11 million of those chains were shared by two or more donors. Raw reads were error-corrected and collapsed into unique sequences by a nearest-neighbor algorithm in which closely related sequences were merged to remove PCR and sequencing errors. To assign V, D and J gene segments, CDR3 sequences were aligned to IMGT reference sequences. Each retained sequence needed at least a six-nucleotide match to both a V gene segment and a J gene segment. A rearrangement was called productive if the CDR3 had no stop codons and remained in frame with V and J, and every other rearrangement was called non-productive. CDR3 was defined according to IMGT convention as the region running from the second conserved V-encoded cysteine to the conserved J-encoded phenylalanine. The earlier analysis of about 620 of the donors excluded sequences that lacked an unambiguous match to a single V gene segment. An earlier analysis of over 450 of the donors classified V segments as functional when productive rearrangements were above 56.7% and as segregating when the standard deviation between donors was above 5%. A statistical classification framework was developed to diagnose cytomegalovirus status using the catalog of TCR beta chain sequences. A later analysis assigned V and J genes by comparing TCR nucleotide sequences with IMGT/GENE-DB human TR gene sequences. A later analysis assigned CDR3 sequences and most-parsimonious VDJ recombination scenarios with the TCRdist pipeline. In a later analysis, every TCR beta chain was defined by the combination of its CDR3 amino acid sequence and its V-gene family, and reads without a unique V-gene family were dropped. In a later analysis, around 600 highly shared, low-generation-probability nucleotide sequences were removed to address suspected cross-contamination and a sequencing artifact. A later analysis calculated a clonal expansion index for each public chain from normalized within-repertoire ranks of inferred template counts. A later analysis computed generation probabilities with a VDJ recombination model fitted to out-of-frame rearrangements, and checked the results against IGoR. A later analysis scored TCR-TCR, TCR-HLA and TCR-CMV co-occurrence with hypergeometric tests, applying a repertoire-size bias correction to TCR pairs. In a later analysis, false discovery rates were estimated by permuting HLA or CMV assignments 20 times. In a later analysis, co-occurring TCRs were grouped using DBSCAN, with TCRdist sequence similarity added in when clustering inside HLA-allele-positive subsets. Co-occurrence clustering excluded repertoires with fewer than 30,000 or more than 120,000 public chains, plus five with anomalous nucleotide sharing. TCRdb re-hosts the immuneACCESS table, in-frame sequences only. Its copies lack some clones; in the studies checked, an unresolved V gene accounts for under half of them, and the cause for the rest is not known. V, J and clone size are taken as reported in that table, and D and trimming were inferred from the DNA itself. The sample table gives approximately 120,000 clones. Approximately 1.9% of the sample belongs to the ten largest clones.

For this clone: Its antigen target is currently unknown.

Recombination joined TRBV19 with TRBJ2-5, with 13 bases in between that match TRBD2. The TCR comes from a woman aged 55-75 years in good health and CMV-seronegative. The specimen sequenced was PBMCs. The CDR3 reads CASSIELAGGRETQYF. Read as DNA, the sequence is TGTGCCAGTAGTATAGAACTAGCGGGGGGGAGAGAGACCCAGTACTTC.